This T cell receptor beta chain was obtained from a study of cytomegalovirus exposure and HLA in healthy donors. As concerns this clone: Its matching antigen is unknown.

Points from the study as a whole: The study put 150 or so TCR beta chains on its list as cytomegalovirus-associated. Sequencing depth across donors, presence/absence analyses assumed, was roughly uniform.

PCR was performed using 60 Vbeta and 13 Jbeta primers. Methods used by the authors: An analysis that came later counted 70 million to 100 million unique TCR beta chains, some 11 million shared. The protocol was immunoSEQ multiplex PCR, while the TCRdb copy is restricted to in-frame clones and leaves out a portion. Clone size and V and J calls were adopted from that table, with D and trimming inferred from the DNA. The data contain roughly 200,000 clones, just over 75% of them seen just once; the ten biggest clones take up roughly 2.5%. Sequencing was done on a sample of PBMCs. The sequence was obtained from a woman aged 55-69 years in good health and CMV-seropositive.

This CDR3 reads CASSASTQPTDTQYF. CDR3 in DNA: TGTGCCAGCAGCGCTAGCACCCAGCCCACAGATACGCAGTATTTT. V and J are TRBV9 and TRBJ2-3, with D possibly TRBD2 on 5 matching bases. The germline gives CDR1 SGDLS, CDR2 YYNGEE. The V end was cut by 3 bases, the J end by 2 bases, with 13 bases between. The CDR3 contains 15 residues.